Below, 15 T cell receptor beta chains from the same sample are listed, as sequenced in a study of shared clonotypes between healthy human individuals. The assay was immunoSEQ multiplex PCR, and TCRdb's table has in-frame clones only and misses some. This repertoire shows some 1.5 million clones, nearly 99% found once; its top ten account for about 0.45%. Source material: naive CD4+ T cells sorted from blood. Subset described: CD45RA+ positively selected. The receptors stem from a man aged 25 to 45 in good health.

This clone was recorded once. The CDR3 coding sequence is TGTGCCAGCAGTTTATCCGGGGTGGACACCATATATTTT. Its protein is CASSLSGVDTIYF. The chain is built from TRBV27 and TRBJ1-3; D remains unclear. Germline V lookup: CDR1 MNHEY, CDR2 SMNVEV (reference sequence). V lost 0 bases to trimming and J lost 8 bases, with 8 bases between them. The CDR3 length is 13 residues.

This chain joins TRBV10-3 and TRBJ2-2, with D perhaps given as TRBD1 or TRBD2 (5 bases each). With 7 bases removed from V and 3 bases from J, the gap between germline ends came to 15 bases. The CDR3 sequence is 15 residues long. The germline CDR1 and CDR2 sequences are ENHRY and SYGVKD. CDR3 sequence: CAITRDLRDTGELFF. In DNA form, the CDR3 reads TGTGCCATCACCCGGGACCTCCGCGACACCGGGGAGCTGTTTTTT.

The V gene is TRBV6-5, the J gene TRBJ2-1; 8 positions match TRBD2. The V gene's germline CDR1 is MNHEY and CDR2 SVGAGI. There are 14 residues in the CDR3. Germline trimming cut 0 bases from V and 12 bases from J; bases unmatched to any gene: 7. In nucleotides, the CDR3 is TGTGCCAGCAGTTACTCGCGGGTAGCGGGAACGCAGTTCTTC. Amino acid sequence: CASSYSRVAGTQFF.

The chain carries TRBV10-3 and TRBJ2-1, with 13 nucleotides matching TRBD2. The CDR3 sequence is 16 residues long. With 0 bases clipped from V and 9 bases from J, the junction kept 5 bases outside the gene matches. From germline, CDR1 is ENHRY and CDR2 SYGVKD. The CDR3 DNA reads as TGTGCCATCAGTGAGTCCACTAGCGGGAGGGCTGGTGAGCAGTTCTTC. This gives the protein CAISESTSGRAGEQFF.

The chain has TRBV10-3 and TRBJ2-3, with D perhaps matching TRBD2 (6 bases). Germline V gene lookup returns CDR1 ENHRY and CDR2 SYGVKD. The CDR3 length is 13 residues. V lost 7 bases and J 5 bases, leaving 13 bases between the germline ends. CDR3 in amino acids: CAINGGMIDTQYF. In DNA, the CDR3 is TGTGCCATCAATGGCGGGATGATAGATACGCAGTATTTT.

Remarks on this clone: This specimen includes other DNA sequences encoding the same CDR3. The chain has TRBV28 and TRBJ2-7; 10 nucleotides match TRBD1. Germline V lookup: CDR1 MDHEN, CDR2 SYDVKM. Trimming took 6 bases from V and 6 from J; bases not matched to a gene: 2. The CDR3 sequence is 12 residues long. CDR3 residues: CASSRDRGEQYF. The CDR3 nucleotides read TGTGCCAGCAGCCGGGACAGGGGCGAGCAGTACTTC.

This clone showed up just once. The chain has TRBV7-9 and TRBJ1-4, with 8 bases that match TRBD1. This CDR3 has 16 residues. J gave up 4 bases and V 5 bases, and 9 bases lay outside the gene matches. CDR1 is SEHNR and CDR2 is FQNEAQ in the germline V gene (reference sequence). The CDR3 is CASSPRRTGNNEKLFF. CDR3 bases: TGTGCCAGCAGCCCACGCAGGACAGGGAATAATGAAAAACTGTTTTTT.

The chain links TRBV7-8 to TRBJ1-2; D gene uncertain. This CDR3 spans 14 amino acids. Trimming took 0 bases from V and 3 from J, leaving 8 bases between them. The germline V gene encodes CDR1 SGHVS and CDR2 FQNEAQ. The CDR3 region is CASSLARRDYGYTF. CDR3 coding DNA: TGTGCCAGCAGCTTAGCGAGGCGGGACTATGGCTACACCTTC.

The chain links TRBV28 to TRBJ1-3, with D tentatively TRBD1 (5 bases). Germline-derived CDR1 and CDR2 are MDHEN and SYDVKM. The V end was cut by 2 bases, the J end by 0 bases, with 14 bases between. CDR3 size: 17 residues. CDR3 nucleotide sequence: TGTGCCAGCAGTTTACCAGGACACTCAAGCTCTGGAAACACCATATATTTT. It yields the protein CASSLPGHSSSGNTIYF.

In DNA form, the CDR3 reads TGTGCCAGCAGCTTTCTAGGGACTTATTCAGGAAACACCATATATTTT. This encodes CASSFLGTYSGNTIYF. The chain recombines TRBV7-2 with TRBJ1-3, with D possibly being TRBD1 (5 bases). V dropped 3 bases and J dropped 4 bases, with 16 bases sitting between them. Germline V lookup: CDR1 SGHTA, CDR2 FQGNSA. CDR3 length: 16 amino acids.

The chain uses TRBV10-3 and TRBJ2-1, with TRBD2 as a possible D gene (6 bases). Trimming left V 5 bases short and J 7 bases short, with 21 bases between. The CDR3 is 16 residues long. Germline CDR1 reads ENHRY; CDR2 reads SYGVKD. The CDR3 here is CAISTQDSGSGNEQFF. CDR3 bases: TGTGCCATCAGTACCCAGGATAGCGGCAGCGGGAATGAGCAGTTCTTC.

This rearrangement joins TRBV5-1 to TRBJ1-2; D might be TRBD1 (6 bases). Deletions cut 2 bases from V and 4 bases from J, with 12 bases between. The CDR3 is 14 residues long. Germline loops: CDR1 SGHRS, CDR2 YFSETQ. The CDR3 DNA follows: TGCGCCAGCAGCTTCGGACAGTCCTCCTATGGCTACACCTTC. This encodes CASSFGQSSYGYTF.

This clone showed up just once. The rearrangement uses TRBV5-4 and TRBJ2-5; TRBD2 agrees at 7 bases. Germline V CDR1 and CDR2: SGHNT, YYREEE (reference sequence). The CDR3 is made up of 13 amino acids. The junction had 6 bases not matched to a gene; V was cut back by 5 bases and J by 5 bases. The CDR3 DNA follows: TGTGCCAGCAGAAACGGACTAGTGGAGACCCAGTACTTC. Its protein is CASRNGLVETQYF. Using reference TRBV5-4 and TRBJ2-5 for the parts outside the CDR3, the full variable domain is ETGVTQSPTHLIKTRGQQVTLRCSSQSGHNTVSWYQQALGQGPQFIFQYYREEENGRGNFPPRFSGLQFPNYSSELNVNALELDDSALYLCASRNGLVETQYFGPGTRLLVL.

The CDR3 DNA follows: TGTGCCAGCAGTTACTTCCAATCAACTAATGAAAAACTGTTTTTT. This codes for CASSYFQSTNEKLFF. This chain connects TRBV6-5 to TRBJ1-4; no clear D. The ends were cut back, 1 base at V and 0 bases at J, with 6 bases in the middle. Germline V gene data show CDR1 as MNHEY and CDR2 as SVGAGI. The CDR3 is 15 residues long.

This sequence joins TRBV5-1 and TRBJ2-6; 7 bases match TRBD1. Germline lookup yields CDR1 SGHRS and CDR2 YFSETQ. Trimming at V came to 4 bases and at J to 0 bases, leaving 4 bases not matched to a gene. CDR3 length: 16 amino acids. This chain's CDR3 is CASSPRTGSGANVLTF. The DNA for the CDR3 is TGCGCCAGCAGCCCAAGGACAGGCTCTGGGGCCAACGTCCTGACTTTC.